This T cell receptor beta chain was retrieved from a study of cytomegalovirus exposure and HLA in healthy donors. For this clone: Antigen unknown.

General study points: CMV antigen specificity of three CMV-associated chains was confirmed in vitro.

These donors counted as nominally healthy when sampled, but unrecorded immune exposures were likely. Use of 60 Vbeta and 13 Jbeta primers characterized the PCR. As processed by the authors: A later analysis tallied approximately 80 million unique TCR beta chains, approximately 10 million of them shared. Using immunoSEQ multiplex PCR, the repertoire was profiled, and TCRdb retains in-frame clones only, with some absent. Clone size and the V and J calls come from that table; the DNA yielded D and trimming. Seen here are about 140,000 clones, 66% observed once, and the top ten hold over 5%. The sequence was obtained from a woman in her sixties in good health and CMV-seronegative. Sequences were obtained from PBMCs.

The CDR3 coding sequence is TGTGCCAGCAGCCCTGAGTGGGGGCCTCGCACTGAAGCTTTCTTT. Protein product: CASSPEWGPRTEAFF. This chain links TRBV7-3 with TRBJ1-1, with D perhaps TRBD1 (6 bases). This CDR3 spans 15 amino acids. The V end was cut by 5 bases, the J end by 4 bases, with 17 bases between. The germline CDR1 and CDR2 sequences are SGHTA and FQGTGA.